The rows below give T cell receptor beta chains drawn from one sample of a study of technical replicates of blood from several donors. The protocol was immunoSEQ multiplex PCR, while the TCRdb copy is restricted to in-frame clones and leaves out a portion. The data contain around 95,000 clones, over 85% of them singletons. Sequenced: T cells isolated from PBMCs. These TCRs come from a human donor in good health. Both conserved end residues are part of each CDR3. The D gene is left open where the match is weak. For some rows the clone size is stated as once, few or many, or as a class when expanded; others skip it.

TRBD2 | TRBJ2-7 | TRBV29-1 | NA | CSGGGTSGGSSYEQYF | TGCAGCGGGGGAGGGACTAGCGGGGGCAGCTCCTACGAGCAGTACTTC
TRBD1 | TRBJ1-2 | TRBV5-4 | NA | CASGYDRGLGYTF | TGTGCCAGCGGGTATGACAGGGGACTTGGCTACACCTTC
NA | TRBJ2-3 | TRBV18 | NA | CASSPEGVVYSTDTQYF | TGTGCCAGCTCACCAGAAGGGGTAGTCTATAGCACAGATACGCAGTATTTT
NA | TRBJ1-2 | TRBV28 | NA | CASTPQGSYGYTF | TGTGCCAGCACTCCCCAGGGGAGCTATGGCTACACCTTC
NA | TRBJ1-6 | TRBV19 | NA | CASSMGWRGPYNSPLHF | TGTGCCAGTAGTATGGGGTGGAGGGGTCCCTATAATTCACCCCTCCACTTT
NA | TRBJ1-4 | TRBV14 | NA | CASSQWQAREKLFF | TGTGCCAGCAGCCAATGGCAGGCGCGTGAAAAACTGTTTTTT
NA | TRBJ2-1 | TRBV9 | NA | CASSEGETRSYNEQFF | TGTGCCAGCAGCGAGGGGGAGACTCGCTCCTACAATGAGCAGTTCTTC
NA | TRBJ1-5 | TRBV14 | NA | CASSPQPNQPQHF | TGTGCCAGCAGCCCACAACCTAATCAGCCCCAGCATTTT
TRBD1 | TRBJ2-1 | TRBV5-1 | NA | CASSSIGTGAYNEQFF | TGCGCCAGCAGCAGCATCGGGACAGGGGCATACAATGAGCAGTTCTTC
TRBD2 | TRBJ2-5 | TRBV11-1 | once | CASSFLAGAQETQYF | TGTGCCAGCAGCTTTCTAGCGGGGGCCCAAGAGACCCAGTACTTC
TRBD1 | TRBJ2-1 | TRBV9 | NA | CASSGQGNNEQFF | TGTGCCAGCAGTGGACAGGGAAACAATGAGCAGTTCTTC
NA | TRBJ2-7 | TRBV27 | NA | CASSLDRGPDYEQYF | TGTGCCAGCAGTTTGGATAGAGGGCCAGACTACGAGCAGTACTTC
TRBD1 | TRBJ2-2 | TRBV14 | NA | CASSLQGPGELFF | TGTGCCAGCAGTCTACAGGGGCCCGGGGAGCTGTTTTTT
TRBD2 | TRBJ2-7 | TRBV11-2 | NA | CASSLSAGAYEQYF | TGTGCCAGCAGCTTATCCGCGGGGGCCTACGAGCAGTACTTC
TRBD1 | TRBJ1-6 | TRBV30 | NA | CAWTSLGTGNSPLHF | TGTGCCTGGACCTCATTGGGGACAGGGAATTCACCCCTCCACTTT
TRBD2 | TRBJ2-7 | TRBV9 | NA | CASSGGGTASYEQYF | TGTGCCAGCAGCGGGGGGGGGACGGCCTCCTACGAGCAGTACTTC
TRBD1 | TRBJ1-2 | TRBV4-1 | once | CASSLGQGGSNYGYTF | TGCGCCAGCAGCCTCGGACAGGGAGGAAGTAACTATGGCTACACCTTC
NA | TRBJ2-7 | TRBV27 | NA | CASSSPGVRGYEQYF | TGTGCCAGCAGTTCACCAGGGGTTAGGGGCTACGAGCAGTACTTC
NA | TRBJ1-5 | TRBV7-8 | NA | CASSLSGGVTQHF | TGTGCCAGCAGCTTATCCGGGGGAGTTACCCAGCATTTT
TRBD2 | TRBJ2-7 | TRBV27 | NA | CASSIAGVGYEQYF | TGTGCCAGCAGTATAGCGGGAGTTGGCTACGAGCAGTACTTC
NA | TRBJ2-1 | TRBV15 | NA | CATSRDRGHINNEQFF | TGTGCCACCAGCAGAGACCGTGGACATATAAACAATGAGCAGTTCTTC
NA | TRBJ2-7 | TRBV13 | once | CASSPSSGLEQYF | TGTGCCAGCAGCCCTTCTTCAGGGCTCGAGCAGTACTTC
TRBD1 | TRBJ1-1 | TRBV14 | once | CASSLQTGGFHTEAFF | TGTGCCAGCAGCCTACAGACAGGGGGCTTTCACACTGAAGCTTTCTTT
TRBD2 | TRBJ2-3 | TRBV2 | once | CASTERGAVTDTQYF | TGTGCCAGCACGGAGCGGGGGGCTGTCACAGATACGCAGTATTTT
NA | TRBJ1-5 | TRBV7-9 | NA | CASSLEGDQPQHF | TGTGCCAGCAGCTTAGAGGGGGATCAGCCCCAGCATTTT
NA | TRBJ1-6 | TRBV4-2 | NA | CASSQGGVDVYNSPLHF | TGTGCCAGCAGCCAAGGAGGTGTGGATGTTTATAATTCACCCCTCCACTTT
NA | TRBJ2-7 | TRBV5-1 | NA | CASSLKGDSYEQYF | TGCGCCAGCAGCTTGAAGGGGGACTCCTACGAGCAGTACTTC
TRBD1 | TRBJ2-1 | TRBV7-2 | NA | CASGGQGVSSYNEQFF | TGTGCCAGCGGGGGACAGGGGGTGAGCTCCTACAATGAGCAGTTCTTC
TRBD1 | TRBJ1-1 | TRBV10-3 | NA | CAISERDRGDEAFF | TGTGCCATCAGCGAACGGGACAGGGGGGATGAAGCTTTCTTT
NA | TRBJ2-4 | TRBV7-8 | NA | CASSLNPGASLAKNIQYF | TGTGCCAGCAGCTTAAATCCAGGGGCGTCGCTAGCCAAAAACATTCAGTACTTC
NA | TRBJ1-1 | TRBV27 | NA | CASSQVAGSRFEAFF | TGTGCCAGCAGTCAAGTAGCCGGGTCGCGTTTTGAAGCTTTCTTT
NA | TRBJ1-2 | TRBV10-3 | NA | CAISEIGLDYGYTF | TGTGCCATCAGTGAAATAGGACTAGACTATGGCTACACCTTC
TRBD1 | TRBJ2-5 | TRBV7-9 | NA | CASSFAVTGGETQYF | TGTGCCAGCAGCTTTGCAGTGACAGGGGGGGAGACCCAGTACTTC
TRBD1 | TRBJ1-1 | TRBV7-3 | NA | CASSPGTGSATEAFF | TGTGCCAGCAGCCCAGGGACAGGGAGTGCGACTGAAGCTTTCTTT
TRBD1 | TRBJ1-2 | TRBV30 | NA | CAWSVDPDRAIGYTF | TGTGCCTGGAGTGTAGATCCTGACAGGGCCATTGGCTACACCTTC
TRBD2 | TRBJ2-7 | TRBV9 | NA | CASSFRGGGIYEQYF | TGTGCCAGCAGCTTTAGGGGCGGGGGGATCTACGAGCAGTACTTC